The 30 T cell receptor beta chains below come from one sample, sequenced in a study of cytomegalovirus exposure and HLA in healthy donors. PCR employed 60 Vbeta and 13 Jbeta primers. TCRdb keeps only in-frame clones here, not all; method: immunoSEQ multiplex PCR. The sample lists about 140,000 clones; around 85% were seen once. Sequenced: PBMCs. These receptors were taken from a man aged 35 to 55 in good health and CMV-seropositive.

Comment on this clone: Mismatch with germline at one junction end may stem from a read error. Other DNA sequences in this sample translate to the same CDR3. V usage is TRBV11-3 and J usage is TRBJ2-5, with D possibly TRBD2 on 5 matching bases. The CDR3 loop spans 14 amino acids. From germline, CDR1 is SGHNT and CDR2 YENEEA. The chain's CDR3 is CASSLARGVETQYF. In DNA, the CDR3 is TGCGCCAGCAGCTTAGCCCGGGGTGTAGAGACCCAGTACTTC.

To note about this clone: The conserved phenylalanine or tryptophan is not found at the CDR3 terminus, so this likely reflects a read error. The chain combines TRBV27 with TRBJ2-3; TRBD1 agrees at 7 bases. The CDR3 has 16 residues. Per the germline V gene, CDR1 is MNHEY and CDR2 is SMNVEV (reference sequence). J was trimmed by 8 bases and V by 5 bases; bases with no gene match: 16. The CDR3 sequence is CASSPGTALTERTQYL. CDR3 in DNA: TGTGCCAGCAGTCCGGGGACAGCATTGACGGAGCGTACGCAGTATCTT.

This clone has a single count. The J gene is TRBJ2-3, the V gene TRBV6-1; TRBD1 agrees at 10 bases. The CDR3 contains 15 residues. Germline CDR1 and CDR2: MNHNS and SASEGT. J gave up 7 bases and V 2 bases, and 6 bases lay outside the gene matches. The CDR3 sequence is CASSEWRQGANTQYF. For the CDR3, the DNA is TGTGCCAGCAGTGAATGGAGACAGGGGGCAAATACGCAGTATTTT.

The CDR3 loop reads CAISELEYQPQHF. The CDR3 region has the DNA TGTGCCATCAGTGAGCTCGAGTATCAGCCCCAGCATTTT. The genes are TRBV10-3 and TRBJ1-5; no clear D gene. This CDR3 spans 13 amino acids. V was shortened by 2 bases and J by 5 bases, with 7 bases between the two germline ends. Germline loops: CDR1 ENHRY, CDR2 SYGVKD.

Worth noting for this clone: The sample carries other DNA sequences with the same CDR3. The V call is TRBV6-5, the J call TRBJ1-1; the D gene is possibly TRBD1 (6 bases). V lost 8 bases and J lost 1, with 8 bases in between. The CDR3 spans 12 residues. Germline values: CDR1 MNHEY, CDR2 SVGAGI. The DNA of the CDR3 is TGTGCCAGCTCCAGGGGGAACACTGAAGCTTTCTTT. It is translated as CASSRGNTEAFF.

This sequence joins TRBV5-6 and TRBJ1-5, with 8 positions matching TRBD1. The CDR3 spans 16 residues. The germline CDR1 and CDR2 sequences are SGHDT and YYEEEE. J gave up 1 base and V 4 bases, and 7 bases lay outside the gene matches. The CDR3 reads CASSPGQGASNQPQHF. CDR3 nucleotides: TGTGCCAGCAGCCCCGGGCAGGGGGCGAGCAATCAGCCCCAGCATTTT.

V usage is TRBV15 and J usage is TRBJ1-1; D gene unclear. The germline V gene encodes CDR1 LNHNV and CDR2 YYDKDF (reference sequence). Trimming removed 0 bases at V and 0 bases at J, with 8 bases between. The CDR3 has 15 amino acids. In DNA form, the CDR3 reads TGTGCCACCAGCAGAGAAATGGGCATGAACACTGAAGCTTTCTTT. Amino acids: CATSREMGMNTEAFF.

This rearrangement joins TRBV18 to TRBJ1-5; the D gene is possibly TRBD1 (6 bases). This CDR3 has 15 residues. Deletions cut 6 bases from V and 1 base from J, with 13 bases between. Germline assignment: CDR1 KGHSH and CDR2 LQKENI. The CDR3 bases are TGTGCCAGCTCGCCAACAGGGTTGAGCAATCAGCCCCAGCATTTT. This codes for CASSPTGLSNQPQHF.

The chain uses TRBV29-1 and TRBJ2-4, with TRBD1 identical over 10 bases. CDR1 is SQVTM, CDR2 ANQGSEA, per germline. The CDR3 extends over 13 amino acids. V lost 7 bases and J lost 10; bases outside the gene matches: 10. The CDR3 loop reads CSAVTGGKGIQYF. CDR3 nucleotides: TGCAGCGCTGTGACAGGGGGCAAAGGGATTCAGTACTTC.

The V call is TRBV23-1, the J call TRBJ2-7, with D perhaps TRBD2 (6 bases). TRBV23-1 is reported as an ORF; its role is uncertain. The CDR3 spans 18 residues. Trimming removed 0 bases at V and 0 bases at J, with 18 bases between. In DNA form, the CDR3 reads TGCGCCAGCAGTCAATCCTTATCATGGGACGGGAGCTCCTACGAGCAGTACTTC. Protein product: CASSQSLSWDGSSYEQYF.

This clone appeared a single time. V and J are TRBV4-3 and TRBJ2-2; TRBD1 aligns across 9 bases. From germline, CDR1 is LGHNA and CDR2 YSLEER. The CDR3 runs 16 residues. Losses at the gene ends were 3 bases for V and 6 bases for J; bases not matched to a gene: 8. Written as DNA, the CDR3 is TGCGCCAGCAGCCAGGCCGGGACAGGGCCGCCCGGGGAGCTGTTTTTT. Protein sequence: CASSQAGTGPPGELFF.

The genes are TRBV6-6 and TRBJ1-4; 7 bases line up with TRBD1. This CDR3 has 16 amino acids. After removal of 6 bases from V and 8 bases from J, the junction contained 15 bases not matched to a gene. Germline CDR1 MNHNY, CDR2 SVGAGI (reference sequence). CDR3 loop: CASRPRRDRSLEKLFF. In DNA, the CDR3 is TGTGCCAGCAGGCCTCGCCGGGACAGATCTTTGGAAAAACTGTTTTTT.

The gene calls are TRBV10-3 and TRBJ1-5; weak D call: TRBD1 (5 bases). The CDR3 sequence is 14 residues long. The V end lost 7 bases, the J end lost 2 bases, and 12 bases lay between the germline ends. Per the germline V gene, CDR1 is ENHRY and CDR2 is SYGVKD. The CDR3 here is CAIKGVGGNQPQHF. In DNA form, the CDR3 reads TGTGCCATCAAGGGCGTAGGGGGCAATCAGCCCCAGCATTTT.

The J gene is TRBJ1-5, the V gene TRBV25-1; maybe TRBD1 (6 bases). The CDR3 is made up of 17 amino acids. V lost 1 base and J lost 1, with 14 bases in between. Germline V gene data show CDR1 as MGHDK and CDR2 as SYGVNS. The CDR3 protein is CASSESGDLKSNQPQHF. The CDR3 bases are TGTGCCAGCAGTGAATCAGGGGACCTCAAGAGCAATCAGCCCCAGCATTTT.

The J gene is TRBJ2-3, the V gene TRBV11-2; 14 bases map to TRBD2. CDR1 and CDR2 from the germline V gene are SGHAT and FQNNGV. Unmatched junction bases numbered 6, after V lost 5 bases and J lost 5 bases. The CDR3 has 16 residues. In DNA form, the CDR3 reads TGTGCCAGCAGCCCCAGACTAGCGGGAGGGGGAGATACGCAGTATTTT. Its protein product is CASSPRLAGGGDTQYF.

The rearrangement links TRBV19 to TRBJ2-2; 11 bases agree with TRBD2. This CDR3 has 14 amino acids. The germline gives CDR1 LNHDA, CDR2 SQIVND (reference sequence). The ends lost 7 bases at V and 7 bases at J; junction bases unmatched: 5. This CDR3 is CASILAGGIGELFF. The DNA for the CDR3 is TGTGCCAGTATCCTAGCGGGAGGTATCGGGGAGCTGTTTTTT. Variable domain in full (rest from reference TRBV19 and TRBJ2-2): DGGITQSPKYLFRKEGQNVTLSCEQNLNHDAMYWYRQDPGQGLRLIYYSQIVNDFQKGDIAEGYSVSREKKESFPLTVTSAQKNPTAFYLCASILAGGIGELFFGEGSRLTVL.

This chain joins TRBV7-3 and TRBJ1-3, with 8 bases aligning to TRBD1. With V trimmed by 3 bases and J by 8 bases, 6 bases remained unmatched. Germline loops: CDR1 SGHTA, CDR2 FQGTGA. The CDR3 has 14 amino acids. The CDR3, as DNA: TGTGCCAGCAGCTTTGCAGGGGGCCAAGACACCATATATTTT. Amino acids: CASSFAGGQDTIYF.

This chain joins TRBV11-3 and TRBJ2-6; a weak D match, TRBD1 (6 bases). The germline CDR1 and CDR2 sequences are SGHNT and YENEEA. This CDR3 region has 16 residues. V was cut by 8 bases and J by 0 bases, with 14 bases left in between. DNA of the CDR3: TGTGCCAGCGAGGACAGTTTATTCTCTGGGGCCAACGTCCTGACTTTC. Protein sequence: CASEDSLFSGANVLTF.

The chain combines TRBV7-9 with TRBJ2-1, with 11 bases identical to TRBD2. CDR3 length: 16 amino acids. CDR1 SEHNR and CDR2 FQNEAQ come from the germline V gene (reference sequence). V gave up 5 bases and J gave up 4 bases; unmatched junction bases: 7. The CDR3 region is CASSGHGTSGYNEQFF. The CDR3 nucleotides read TGTGCCAGCAGCGGACACGGGACTAGCGGATACAATGAGCAGTTCTTC.

This chain links TRBV5-1 with TRBJ1-4; D is unresolved. V was pared by 0 bases and J by 0 bases, with 12 bases between. The length of the CDR3 is 17 residues. Germline V CDR1 and CDR2: SGHRS, YFSETQ. The CDR3 nucleotides are TGCGCCAGCAGCTTGGCGGGAGGCACCGCAACTAATGAAAAACTGTTTTTT. This encodes CASSLAGGTATNEKLFF.

The CDR3 DNA reads TGTGCCAGCACCAACCCAGAGGTAGCGGGAGAGAGGGACGCAGATACGCAGTATTTT. Protein product: CASTNPEVAGERDADTQYF. J is TRBJ2-3 and V is TRBV7-9, with 9 bases that match TRBD2. The CDR3 covers 19 residues. Germline V lookup: CDR1 SEHNR, CDR2 FQNEAQ (reference sequence). V dropped 7 bases and J dropped 4; count of bases not matched to a gene: 21.

The chain combines TRBV9 with TRBJ2-6, with D possibly being TRBD2 (6 bases). V was pared by 4 bases and J by 4 bases, with 15 bases between. Looked up from germline, CDR1 is SGDLS and CDR2 is YYNGEE. The CDR3 is made up of 16 amino acids. The CDR3 is CASSLTVGGGANVLTF. CDR3 sequence (DNA): TGTGCCAGCAGCCTGACAGTCGGAGGGGGGGCCAACGTCCTGACTTTC.

This chain links TRBV19 with TRBJ2-5; 7 bases are a match to TRBD2. Germline CDR1 LNHDA, CDR2 SQIVND (reference sequence). The CDR3 covers 16 residues. The V gene end was trimmed by 3 bases and the J gene end by 2 bases; junction bases not matched to a gene: 9. CDR3 sequence: CASSIYTGGRQETQYF. Here the CDR3 DNA reads TGTGCCAGTAGTATTTATACTGGCGGGAGACAAGAGACCCAGTACTTC.

The V gene is TRBV10-2, the J gene TRBJ2-7; maybe TRBD2 (6 bases). Germline V gives CDR1 WSHSY, CDR2 SAAADI. The V end lost 7 bases, the J end lost 0 bases, and 22 bases lay between the germline ends. This CDR3 region has 17 residues. The CDR3 DNA sequence: TGCGCCAGCAAATCGGACTACAATCTGCCCAGCTCCTACGAGCAGTACTTC. This gives the protein CASKSDYNLPSSYEQYF.

The gene calls are TRBV2 and TRBJ1-2, with unresolved D. Germline CDR1 SNHLY, CDR2 FYNNEI. Trimming stripped 4 bases from V and 4 bases from J, with 4 bases between. This CDR3 spans 11 amino acids. The CDR3 region has the DNA TGTGCCAGCAGTGTCCTCTATGGCTACACCTTC. Its protein product is CASSVLYGYTF.

CDR3 bases: TGTGCCAGTAGTTCACGGACAGCGTCCTACGAGCAGTACTTC. Its translation: CASSSRTASYEQYF. This rearrangement joins TRBV19 to TRBJ2-7, with D perhaps matching TRBD1 (6 bases). Germline V CDR1 and CDR2: LNHDA, SQIVND (reference sequence). The CDR3 runs 14 residues. Trimming stripped 5 bases from V and 1 base from J, with 12 bases between.

This chain links TRBV11-1 with TRBJ2-3; 7 bases line up with TRBD2. The CDR3 spans 16 residues. With V trimmed by 5 bases and J by 3 bases, 11 bases remained unmatched. CDR1 is SGHAT, CDR2 FQDESV, per germline (reference sequence). CDR3 sequence: CASSLGYGGGTDTQYF. The CDR3, as DNA: TGTGCCAGCAGCCTAGGGTACGGGGGAGGGACAGATACGCAGTATTTT.

The CDR3 DNA is TGTGCCAGTAGCAAGACAGGGACCGAGACCCAGTACTTC. Its protein is CASSKTGTETQYF. V gene TRBV19 combines with J gene TRBJ2-5; 7 bases fit TRBD1. With 6 bases clipped from V and 5 bases from J, the junction kept 6 bases outside the gene matches. This CDR3 has 13 amino acids. The germline CDR1 and CDR2 sequences are LNHDA and SQIVND (reference sequence).

The V gene is TRBV7-7, the J gene TRBJ2-3; maybe TRBD1 (5 bases). The length of the CDR3 is 14 residues. Germline values: CDR1 SSHAT, CDR2 FNYEAQ (reference sequence). The V end lost 5 bases, the J end lost 2 bases, and 11 bases lay between the germline ends. The CDR3 loop is CASSQDRSTDTQYF. In DNA form, the CDR3 reads TGTGCCAGCAGCCAAGACAGATCCACAGATACGCAGTATTTT.

The rearrangement links TRBV7-6 to TRBJ2-1, with TRBD2 identical over 8 bases. The CDR3 sequence is 17 residues long. Germline assignment: CDR1 SGHVS and CDR2 FNYEAQ. The V segment lost 3 bases and the J segment 5 bases; nucleotides outside the gene matches: 12. CDR3 coding DNA: TGTGCCAGCAGCTTGAAGAAGTGGACTAGCAGAAACAATGAGCAGTTCTTC. Amino acids: CASSLKKWTSRNNEQFF. Looking up the rest from reference TRBV7-6 and TRBJ2-1 gives the full variable domain: GAGVSQSPRYKVTKRGQDVALRCDPISGHVSLYWYRQALGQGPEFLTYFNYEAQQDKSGLPNDRFSAERPEGSISTLTIQRTEQRDSAMYRCASSLKKWTSRNNEQFFGPGTRLTVL.